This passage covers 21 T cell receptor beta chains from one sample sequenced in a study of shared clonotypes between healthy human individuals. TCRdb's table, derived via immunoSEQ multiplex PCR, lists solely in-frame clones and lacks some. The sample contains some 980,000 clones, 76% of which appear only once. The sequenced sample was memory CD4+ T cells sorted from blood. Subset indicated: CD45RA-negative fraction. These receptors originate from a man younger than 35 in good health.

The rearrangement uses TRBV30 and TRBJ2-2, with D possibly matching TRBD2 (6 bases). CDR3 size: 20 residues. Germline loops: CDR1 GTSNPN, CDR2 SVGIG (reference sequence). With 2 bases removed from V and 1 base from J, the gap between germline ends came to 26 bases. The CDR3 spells CAWSQEGNFGGAGNTGELFF. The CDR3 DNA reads TGTGCCTGGAGTCAAGAGGGAAATTTTGGGGGAGCGGGGAACACCGGGGAGCTGTTTTTT.

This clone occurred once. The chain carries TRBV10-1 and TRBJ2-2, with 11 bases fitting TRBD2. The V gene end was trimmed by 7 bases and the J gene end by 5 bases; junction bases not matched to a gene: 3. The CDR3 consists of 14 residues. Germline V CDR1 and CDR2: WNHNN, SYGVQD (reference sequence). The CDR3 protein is CASMASGRTGELFF. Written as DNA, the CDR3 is TGCGCCAGCATGGCTAGCGGGAGGACCGGGGAGCTGTTTTTT.

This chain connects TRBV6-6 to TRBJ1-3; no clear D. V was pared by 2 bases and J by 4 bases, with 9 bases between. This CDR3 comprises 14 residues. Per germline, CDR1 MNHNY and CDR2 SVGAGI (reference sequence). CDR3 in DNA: TGTGCCAGCAGTTACGTGGACTCCGGAAACACCATATATTTT. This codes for CASSYVDSGNTIYF.

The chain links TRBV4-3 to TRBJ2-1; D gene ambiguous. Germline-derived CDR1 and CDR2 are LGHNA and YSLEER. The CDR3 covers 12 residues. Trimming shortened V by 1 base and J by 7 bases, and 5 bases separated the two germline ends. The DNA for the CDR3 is TGCGCCAGCAGCCAAGTTCCAAATGAGCAGTTCTTC. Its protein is CASSQVPNEQFF.

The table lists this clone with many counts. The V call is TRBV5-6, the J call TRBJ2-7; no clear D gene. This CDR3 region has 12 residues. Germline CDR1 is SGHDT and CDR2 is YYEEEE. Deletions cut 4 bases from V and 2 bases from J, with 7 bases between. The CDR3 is CASSKATYEQYF. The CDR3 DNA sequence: TGTGCCAGCAGCAAGGCAACCTACGAGCAGTACTTC. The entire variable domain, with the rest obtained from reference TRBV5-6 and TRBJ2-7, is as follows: DAGVTQSPTHLIKTRGQQVTLRCSPKSGHDTVSWYQQALGQGPQFIFQYYEEEERQRGNFPDRFSGHQFPNYSSELNVNALLLGDSALYLCASSKATYEQYFGPGTRLTVT.

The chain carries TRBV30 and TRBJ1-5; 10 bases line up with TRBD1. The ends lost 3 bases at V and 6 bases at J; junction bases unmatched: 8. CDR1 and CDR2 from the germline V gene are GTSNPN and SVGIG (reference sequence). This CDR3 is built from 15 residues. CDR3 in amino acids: CAWRRQGASGQPQHF. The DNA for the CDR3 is TGTGCCTGGAGGAGACAGGGGGCTTCAGGTCAGCCCCAGCATTTT.

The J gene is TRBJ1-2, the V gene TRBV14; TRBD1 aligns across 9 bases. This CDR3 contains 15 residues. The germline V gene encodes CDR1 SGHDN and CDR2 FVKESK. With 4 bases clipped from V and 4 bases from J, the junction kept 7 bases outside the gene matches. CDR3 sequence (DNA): TGTGCCAGCAGCCCACAGGGGGCCCTTGCCTATGGCTACACCTTC. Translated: CASSPQGALAYGYTF.

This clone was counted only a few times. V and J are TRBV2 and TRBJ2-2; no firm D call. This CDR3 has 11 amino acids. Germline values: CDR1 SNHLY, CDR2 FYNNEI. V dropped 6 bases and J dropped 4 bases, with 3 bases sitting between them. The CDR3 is CASRSTGELFF. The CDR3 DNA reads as TGTGCCAGCAGGTCCACCGGGGAGCTGTTTTTT.

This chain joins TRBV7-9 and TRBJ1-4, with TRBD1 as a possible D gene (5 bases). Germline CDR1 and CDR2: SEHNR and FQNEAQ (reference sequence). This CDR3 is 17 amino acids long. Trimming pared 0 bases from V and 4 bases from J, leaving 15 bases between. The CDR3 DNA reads TGTGCCAGCAGCTTAGCGCTTACCGGGACGGGTAATGAAAAACTGTTTTTT. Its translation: CASSLALTGTGNEKLFF.

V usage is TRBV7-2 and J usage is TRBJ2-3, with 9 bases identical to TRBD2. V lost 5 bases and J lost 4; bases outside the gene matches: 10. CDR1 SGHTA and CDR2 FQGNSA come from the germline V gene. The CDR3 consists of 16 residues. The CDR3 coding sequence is TGTGCCAGCAGCCTGGGGAGCGGGAGGAGCGCAGATACGCAGTATTTT. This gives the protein CASSLGSGRSADTQYF. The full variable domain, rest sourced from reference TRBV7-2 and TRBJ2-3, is GAGVSQSPSNKVTEKGKDVELRCDPISGHTALYWYRQSLGQGLEFLIYFQGNSAPDKSGLPSDRFSAERTGGSVSTLTIQRTQQEDSAVYLCASSLGSGRSADTQYFGPGTRLTVL.

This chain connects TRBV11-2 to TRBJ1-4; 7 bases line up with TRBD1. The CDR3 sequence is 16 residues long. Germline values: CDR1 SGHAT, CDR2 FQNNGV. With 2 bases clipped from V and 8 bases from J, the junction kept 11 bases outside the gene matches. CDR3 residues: CASSLFTRAQGEKLFF. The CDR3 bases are TGTGCCAGCAGCTTATTTACCAGGGCACAGGGGGAAAAACTGTTTTTT.

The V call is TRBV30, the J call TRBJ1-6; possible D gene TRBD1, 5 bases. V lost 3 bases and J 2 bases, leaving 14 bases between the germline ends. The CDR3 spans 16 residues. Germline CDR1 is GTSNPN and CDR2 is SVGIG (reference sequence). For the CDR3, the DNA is TGTGCCTGGAGGGGAACAGGCGGCACCTATAATTCACCCCTCCACTTT. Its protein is CAWRGTGGTYNSPLHF.

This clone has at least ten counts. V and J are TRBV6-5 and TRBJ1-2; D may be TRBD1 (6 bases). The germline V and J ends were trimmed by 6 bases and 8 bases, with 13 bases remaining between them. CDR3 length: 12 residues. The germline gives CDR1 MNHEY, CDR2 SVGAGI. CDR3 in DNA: TGTGCCAGCAGGGGACAATCACGGGGCTACACCTTC. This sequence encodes CASRGQSRGYTF.

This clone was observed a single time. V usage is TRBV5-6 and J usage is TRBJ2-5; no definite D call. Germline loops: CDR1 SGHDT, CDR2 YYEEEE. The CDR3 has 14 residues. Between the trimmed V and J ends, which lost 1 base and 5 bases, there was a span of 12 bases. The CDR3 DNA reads TGTGCCAGCAGCTTGTTGTCCCCCGAGGAGACCCAGTACTTC. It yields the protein CASSLLSPEETQYF.

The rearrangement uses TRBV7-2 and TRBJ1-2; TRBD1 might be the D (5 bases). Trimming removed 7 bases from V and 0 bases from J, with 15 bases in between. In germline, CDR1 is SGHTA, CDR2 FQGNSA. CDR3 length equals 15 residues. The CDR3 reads CASKGGAGANYGYTF. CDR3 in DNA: TGTGCCAGCAAGGGCGGGGCGGGAGCTAACTATGGCTACACCTTC.

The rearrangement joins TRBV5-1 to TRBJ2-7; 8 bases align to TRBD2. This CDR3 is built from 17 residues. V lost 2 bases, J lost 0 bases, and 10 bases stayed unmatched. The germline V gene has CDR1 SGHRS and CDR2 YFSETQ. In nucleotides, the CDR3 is TGCGCCAGCAGCTTCGGCTCTAGCGGGCGCAGCTCCTACGAGCAGTACTTC. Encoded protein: CASSFGSSGRSSYEQYF.

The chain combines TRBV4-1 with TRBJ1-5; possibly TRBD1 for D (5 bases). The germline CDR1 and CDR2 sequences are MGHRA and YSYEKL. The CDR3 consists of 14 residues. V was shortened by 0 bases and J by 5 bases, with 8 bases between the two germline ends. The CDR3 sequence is CASSQEGTYQPQHF. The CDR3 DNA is TGCGCCAGCAGCCAAGAGGGGACCTATCAGCCCCAGCATTTT.

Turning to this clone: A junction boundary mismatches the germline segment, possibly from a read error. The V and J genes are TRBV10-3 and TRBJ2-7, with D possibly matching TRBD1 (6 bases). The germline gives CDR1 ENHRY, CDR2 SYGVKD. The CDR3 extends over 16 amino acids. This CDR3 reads CVISESPPTGQYEQYF. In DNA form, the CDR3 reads TGTGTCATCAGTGAGTCCCCCCCCACAGGGCAATACGAGCAGTACTTC.

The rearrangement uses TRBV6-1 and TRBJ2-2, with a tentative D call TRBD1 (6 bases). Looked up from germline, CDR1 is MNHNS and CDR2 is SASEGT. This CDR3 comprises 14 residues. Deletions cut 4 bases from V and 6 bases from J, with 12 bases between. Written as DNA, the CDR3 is TGTGCCAGCAGTGTTACAGGGACACCCGGGGAGCTGTTTTTT. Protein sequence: CASSVTGTPGELFF.

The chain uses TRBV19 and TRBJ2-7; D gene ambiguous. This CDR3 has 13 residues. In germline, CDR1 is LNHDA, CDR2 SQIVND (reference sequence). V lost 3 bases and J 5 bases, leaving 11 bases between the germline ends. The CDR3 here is CASSMGHLNEQYF. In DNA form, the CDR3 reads TGTGCCAGTAGTATGGGTCACCTCAACGAGCAGTACTTC.

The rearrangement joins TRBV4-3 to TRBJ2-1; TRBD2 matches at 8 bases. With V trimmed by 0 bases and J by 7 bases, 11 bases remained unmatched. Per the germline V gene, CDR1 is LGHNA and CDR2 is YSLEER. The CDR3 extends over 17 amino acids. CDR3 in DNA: TGCGCCAGCAGCCAAGATTTAGCGGGAACGATAGGGAATGAGCAGTTCTTC. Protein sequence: CASSQDLAGTIGNEQFF.